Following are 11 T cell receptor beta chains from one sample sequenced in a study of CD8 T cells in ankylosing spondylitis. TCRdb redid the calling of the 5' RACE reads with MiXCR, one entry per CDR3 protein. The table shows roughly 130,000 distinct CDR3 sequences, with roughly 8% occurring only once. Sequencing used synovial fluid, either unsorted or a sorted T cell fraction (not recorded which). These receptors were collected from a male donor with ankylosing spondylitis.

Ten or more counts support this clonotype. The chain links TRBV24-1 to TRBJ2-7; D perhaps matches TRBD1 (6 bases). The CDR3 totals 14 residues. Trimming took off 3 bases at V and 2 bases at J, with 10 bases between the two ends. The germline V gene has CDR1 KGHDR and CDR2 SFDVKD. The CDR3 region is CATSDGDTPYEQYF. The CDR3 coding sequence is TGTGCCACCAGTGATGGGGACACCCCCTACGAGCAGTACTTC.

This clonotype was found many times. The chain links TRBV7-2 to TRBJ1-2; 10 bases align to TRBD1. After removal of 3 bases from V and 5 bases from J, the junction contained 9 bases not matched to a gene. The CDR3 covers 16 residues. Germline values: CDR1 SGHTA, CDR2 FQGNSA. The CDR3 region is CASSLTWGTGVYGYTF. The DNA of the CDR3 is TGTGCCAGCAGCTTGACTTGGGGGACAGGGGTTTATGGCTACACCTTC.

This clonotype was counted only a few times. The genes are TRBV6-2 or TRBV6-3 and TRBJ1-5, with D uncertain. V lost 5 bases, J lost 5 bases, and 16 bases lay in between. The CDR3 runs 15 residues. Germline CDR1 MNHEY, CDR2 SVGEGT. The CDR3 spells CASSPEKGGYQPQHF. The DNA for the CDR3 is TGTGCCAGCAGTCCGGAAAAGGGAGGGTATCAGCCCCAGCATTTT.

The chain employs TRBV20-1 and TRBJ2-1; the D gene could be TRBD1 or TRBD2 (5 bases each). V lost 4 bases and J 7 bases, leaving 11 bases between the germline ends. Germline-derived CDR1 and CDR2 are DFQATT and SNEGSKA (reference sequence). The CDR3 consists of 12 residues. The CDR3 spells CSATGTTNEQFF. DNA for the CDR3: TGCAGTGCTACCGGGACCACGAATGAGCAGTTCTTC.

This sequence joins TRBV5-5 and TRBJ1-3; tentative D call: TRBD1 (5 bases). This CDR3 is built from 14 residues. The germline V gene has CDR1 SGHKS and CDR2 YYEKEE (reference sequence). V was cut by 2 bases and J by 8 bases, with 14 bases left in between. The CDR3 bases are TGTGCCAGCAGCTTCGTGGGGGACCAGGACACCATATATTTT. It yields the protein CASSFVGDQDTIYF.

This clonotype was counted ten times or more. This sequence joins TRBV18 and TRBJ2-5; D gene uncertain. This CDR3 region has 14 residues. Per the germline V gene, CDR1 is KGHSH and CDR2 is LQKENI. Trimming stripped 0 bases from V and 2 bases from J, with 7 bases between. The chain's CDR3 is CASSPPEVQETQYF. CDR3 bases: TGTGCCAGCTCACCACCGGAAGTTCAAGAGACCCAGTACTTC.

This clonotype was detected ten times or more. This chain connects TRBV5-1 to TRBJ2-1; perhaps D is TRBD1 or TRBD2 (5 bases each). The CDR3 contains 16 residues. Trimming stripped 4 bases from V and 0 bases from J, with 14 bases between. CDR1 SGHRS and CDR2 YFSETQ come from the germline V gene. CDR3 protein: CASSTVGTGSYNEQFF. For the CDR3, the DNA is TGCGCCAGCAGCACCGTGGGGACCGGCTCCTACAATGAGCAGTTCTTC.

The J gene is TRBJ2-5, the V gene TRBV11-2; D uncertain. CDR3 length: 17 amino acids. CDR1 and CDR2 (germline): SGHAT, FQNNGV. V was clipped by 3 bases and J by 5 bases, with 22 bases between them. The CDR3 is CASSFLPEWGVVETQYF. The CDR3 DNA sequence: TGTGCCAGCAGCTTCTTGCCAGAATGGGGTGTCGTGGAGACCCAGTACTTC.

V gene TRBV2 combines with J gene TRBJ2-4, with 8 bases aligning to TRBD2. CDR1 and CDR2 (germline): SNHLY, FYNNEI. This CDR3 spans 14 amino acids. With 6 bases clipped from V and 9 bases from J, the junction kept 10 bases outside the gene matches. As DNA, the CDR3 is TGTGCCAGCAGCCGGGGGGGCCTTACGGTCATTCAGTACTTC. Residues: CASSRGGLTVIQYF.

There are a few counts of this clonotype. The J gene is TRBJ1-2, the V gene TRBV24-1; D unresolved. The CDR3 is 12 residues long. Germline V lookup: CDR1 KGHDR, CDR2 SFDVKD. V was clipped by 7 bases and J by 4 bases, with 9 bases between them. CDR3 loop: CATSRAGYGYTF. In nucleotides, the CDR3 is TGTGCCACCAGCCGGGCCGGCTATGGCTACACCTTC.

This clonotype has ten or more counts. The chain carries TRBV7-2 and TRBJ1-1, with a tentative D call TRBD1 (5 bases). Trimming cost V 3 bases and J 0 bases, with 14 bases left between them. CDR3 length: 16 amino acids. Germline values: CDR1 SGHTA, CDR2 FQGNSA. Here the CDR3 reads CASSFKGLGVNTEAFF. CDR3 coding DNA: TGTGCCAGCAGCTTTAAGGGGCTGGGGGTGAACACTGAAGCTTTCTTT.